The clone carrying this T cell receptor (beta chain) was seen only a few times. The source of the sample is a study of CD8+CD57+ T cells in acquired aplastic anemia. Across the study: The sorted CD4+ and CD8+ cells yielded an average around 3.2 ug of DNA.

Genomic DNA templated the TCR beta VDJ and CDR3 profiling. Using its own MiXCR run on the reads, TCRdb lists one record per CDR3 protein. The table lists about 270,000 distinct CDR3 sequences, approximately 57% of them singletons. V was clipped by 3 bases and J by 1 base, with 10 bases between them. The CDR3 loop spans 14 amino acids. Looked up from germline, CDR1 is SGDLS and CDR2 is YYNGEE. Specimen: sorted CD4+, CD8+, or CD8+CD57+ T cells (not recorded which) from PBMCs. This sequence joins TRBV9 and TRBJ1-1; D is perhaps TRBD1 (6 bases). The source of this sequence is a human donor with severe aplastic anemia or a healthy control (not recorded which). The CDR3 reads CASSAPTGNTEAFF. The CDR3 DNA reads as TGTGCCAGCAGCGCTCCGACAGGGAACACTGAAGCTTTCTTT.